These 14 T cell receptor beta chains share one sample of origin, sequenced in a study of blood T cell repertoires in COVID-19. Data came from immunoSEQ multiplex PCR; TCRdb stores just in-frame clones and leaves some out. In the table there are about 310,000 clones, about nine tenths of which are singletons. Specimen: peripheral blood. These receptors all stem from a man aged 50 to 59 with active or convalescent COVID-19.

The CDR3 DNA reads as TGCGCCAGCAGTATTGGTACAGGCCCGGGACAGGGGAGTGAAAAACTGTTTTTT. It yields the protein CASSIGTGPGQGSEKLFF. V and J are TRBV5-1 and TRBJ1-4; the match to TRBD1 covers 10 bases. This CDR3 region has 18 residues. V dropped 5 bases and J dropped 7; count of bases not matched to a gene: 17. Looked up from germline, CDR1 is SGHRS and CDR2 is YFSETQ.

The chain joins TRBV21-1 to TRBJ1-5; no DNA check was done on the table's D call, TRBD1. TRBV21-1 is noted as a pseudogene. The length of the CDR3 is 15 residues. The CDR3 spells CASSLRDSDNQPQHF. The CDR3 DNA follows: TGTGCCAGCAGCCTCCGGGACAGTGACAATCAGCCCCAGCATTTT.

The chain employs TRBV6-2 or TRBV6-3 and TRBJ2-5, with 8 bases lining up with TRBD1. After removal of 3 bases from V and 1 base from J, the junction contained 7 bases not matched to a gene. The CDR3 has 16 amino acids. CDR1 MNHEY and CDR2 SVGEGT come from the germline V gene. The CDR3 protein is CASSYLTGVLQETQYF. Written as DNA, the CDR3 is TGTGCCAGCAGTTATCTGACAGGGGTTCTCCAAGAGACCCAGTACTTC.

The chain links TRBV6-2 or TRBV6-3 to TRBJ1-5; no clear D. The CDR3 has 12 residues. V lost 4 bases to trimming and J lost 8 bases, with 9 bases between them. Germline V gene lookup returns CDR1 MNHEY and CDR2 SVGEGT. CDR3 coding DNA: TGTGCCAGCAGTTCACGCGTCGAGCCCCAGCATTTT. This encodes CASSSRVEPQHF.

This chain uses TRBV12-3 or TRBV12-4 with TRBJ1-6; D is ambiguous. V gave up 4 bases and J gave up 14 bases, with 15 bases separating them. The CDR3 runs 13 residues. CDR3 protein: CASSSDVQVALHF. DNA for the CDR3: TGTGCCAGCAGTTCAGACGTCCAGGTAGCCCTCCACTTT.

The chain has TRBV19 and TRBJ1-2; D may be TRBD1 (5 bases). CDR3 length equals 13 residues. Germline assignment: CDR1 LNHDA and CDR2 SQIVND (reference sequence). With 4 bases removed from V and 6 bases from J, the gap between germline ends came to 12 bases. CDR3 DNA sequence: TGTGCCAGTAGTACCGGGACTGCTAATGGCTACACCTTC. Translation: CASSTGTANGYTF.

The J gene is TRBJ2-5, the V gene TRBV6-2 or TRBV6-3; no definite D call. With 7 bases removed from V and 1 base from J, the gap between germline ends came to 10 bases. CDR1 MNHEY and CDR2 SVGEGT come from the germline V gene. The length of the CDR3 is 13 residues. This CDR3 is CASTPAGQETQYF. In DNA form, the CDR3 reads TGTGCCAGCACCCCGGCAGGCCAAGAGACCCAGTACTTC.

This chain connects TRBV19 to TRBJ1-2; unclear D gene. CDR1 is LNHDA and CDR2 is SQIVND in the germline V gene (reference sequence). The CDR3 covers 13 residues. Trimming shortened V by 5 bases and J by 0 bases, and 7 bases separated the two germline ends. CDR3: CASSPSTNYGYTF. The CDR3 nucleotides read TGTGCCAGTAGTCCGAGTACTAACTATGGCTACACCTTC.

In this sample, this clone turned up once. This rearrangement joins TRBV29-1 to TRBJ1-2, with 7 bases fitting TRBD1. With 2 bases clipped from V and 4 bases from J, the junction kept 7 bases outside the gene matches. Germline V lookup: CDR1 SQVTM, CDR2 ANQGSEA. There are 14 residues in the CDR3. The CDR3 region has the DNA TGCAGCGTTGAAATTACAGGGGTCGGCTATGGCTACACCTTC. It specifies CSVEITGVGYGYTF.

This clone occurred a few times. The J gene is TRBJ1-5, the V gene TRBV28; 7 bases are shared with TRBD1. The V segment lost 6 bases and the J segment 7 bases; nucleotides outside the gene matches: 6. Germline CDR1 is MDHEN and CDR2 is SYDVKM. CDR3 length: 13 residues. CDR3 bases: TGTGCCAGCAGCCCACAGGGGAGGCAGCCCCAGCATTTT. Protein: CASSPQGRQPQHF.

This rearrangement joins TRBV6-5 to TRBJ2-5; 7 bases map to TRBD1. The CDR3 consists of 13 residues. Per the germline V gene, CDR1 is MNHEY and CDR2 is SVGAGI. With 8 bases clipped from V and 2 bases from J, the junction kept 5 bases outside the gene matches. CDR3: CASGRGMQETQYF. The CDR3 DNA reads as TGTGCCAGCGGCAGGGGGATGCAAGAGACCCAGTACTTC.

The V and J genes are TRBV15 and TRBJ1-5; TRBD1 is a possible D gene (6 bases). This CDR3 is 17 amino acids long. The germline gives CDR1 LNHNV, CDR2 YYDKDF (reference sequence). V was trimmed by 0 bases and J by 1 base, leaving 13 bases between them. This chain's CDR3 is CATSRDRGGGSNQPQHF. The CDR3 DNA is TGTGCCACCAGCAGAGATCGGGGAGGGGGGAGCAATCAGCCCCAGCATTTT.

The V and J genes are TRBV7-9 and TRBJ1-2; D remains unclear. V shed 1 base and J shed 1 base, with 7 bases lying between them. This CDR3 is built from 14 residues. Germline-derived CDR1 and CDR2 are SEHNR and FQNEAQ (reference sequence). CDR3 sequence reads: CASSLGGVNYGYTF. CDR3 in DNA: TGTGCCAGCAGCTTAGGCGGGGTTAACTATGGCTACACCTTC.

The chain employs TRBV12-3 or TRBV12-4 and TRBJ1-5, with D perhaps TRBD1 (6 bases). V lost 6 bases and J lost 7, with 13 bases in between. This CDR3 is built from 13 residues. This chain's CDR3 is CASRLNRDQPQHF. CDR3 nucleotides: TGTGCCAGCAGATTAAACAGGGACCAGCCCCAGCATTTT.